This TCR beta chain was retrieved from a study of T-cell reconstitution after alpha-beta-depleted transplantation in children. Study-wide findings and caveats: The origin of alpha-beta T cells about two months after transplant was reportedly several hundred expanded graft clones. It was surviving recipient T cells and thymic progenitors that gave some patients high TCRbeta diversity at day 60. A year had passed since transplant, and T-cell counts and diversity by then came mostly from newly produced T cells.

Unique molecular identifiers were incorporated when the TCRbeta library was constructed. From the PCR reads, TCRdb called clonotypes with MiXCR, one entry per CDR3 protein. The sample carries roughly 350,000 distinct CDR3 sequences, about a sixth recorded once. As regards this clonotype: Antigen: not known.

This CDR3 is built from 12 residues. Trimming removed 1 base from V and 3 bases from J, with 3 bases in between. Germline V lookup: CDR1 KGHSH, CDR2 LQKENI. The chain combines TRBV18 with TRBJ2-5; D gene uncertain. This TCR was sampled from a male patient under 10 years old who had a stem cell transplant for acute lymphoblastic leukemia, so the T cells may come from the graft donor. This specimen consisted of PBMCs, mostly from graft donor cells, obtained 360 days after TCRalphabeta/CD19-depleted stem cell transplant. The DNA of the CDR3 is TGTGCCAGCTCACCACAGGAAGAGACCCAGTACTTC. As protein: CASSPQEETQYF.